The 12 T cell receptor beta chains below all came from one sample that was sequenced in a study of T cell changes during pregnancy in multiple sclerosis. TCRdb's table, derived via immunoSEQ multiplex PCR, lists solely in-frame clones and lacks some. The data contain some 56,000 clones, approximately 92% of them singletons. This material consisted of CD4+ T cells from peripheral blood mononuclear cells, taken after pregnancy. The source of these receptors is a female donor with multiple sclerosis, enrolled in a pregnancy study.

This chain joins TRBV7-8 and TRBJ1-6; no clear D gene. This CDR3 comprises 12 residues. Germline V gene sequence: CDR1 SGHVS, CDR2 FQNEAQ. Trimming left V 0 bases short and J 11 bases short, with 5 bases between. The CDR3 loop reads CASSLALTPLHF. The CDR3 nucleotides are TGTGCCAGCAGCTTAGCCCTAACACCCCTCCACTTT.

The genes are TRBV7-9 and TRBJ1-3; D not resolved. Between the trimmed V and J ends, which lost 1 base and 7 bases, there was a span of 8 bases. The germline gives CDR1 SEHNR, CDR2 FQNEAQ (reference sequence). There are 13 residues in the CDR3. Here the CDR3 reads CASSLVVKNTIYF. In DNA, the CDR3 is TGTGCCAGCAGCTTAGTAGTGAAGAACACCATATATTTT.

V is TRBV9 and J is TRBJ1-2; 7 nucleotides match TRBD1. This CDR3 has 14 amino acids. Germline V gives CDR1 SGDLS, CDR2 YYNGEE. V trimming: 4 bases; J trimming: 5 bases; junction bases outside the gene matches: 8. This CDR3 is CASSRGTEAYGYTF. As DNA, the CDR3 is TGTGCCAGCAGCCGCGGGACAGAGGCATATGGCTACACCTTC.

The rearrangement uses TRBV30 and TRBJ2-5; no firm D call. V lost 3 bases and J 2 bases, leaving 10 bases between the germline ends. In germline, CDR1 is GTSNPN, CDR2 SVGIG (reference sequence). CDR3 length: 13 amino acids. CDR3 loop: CAWRDLDQETQYF. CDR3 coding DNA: TGTGCCTGGAGAGACCTAGATCAAGAGACCCAGTACTTC.

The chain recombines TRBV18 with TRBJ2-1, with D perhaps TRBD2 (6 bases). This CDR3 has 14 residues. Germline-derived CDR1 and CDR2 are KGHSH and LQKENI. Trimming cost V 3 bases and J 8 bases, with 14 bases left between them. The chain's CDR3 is CASSPSGRTDEQFF. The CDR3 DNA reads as TGTGCCAGCTCACCGTCCGGGAGAACTGATGAGCAGTTCTTC. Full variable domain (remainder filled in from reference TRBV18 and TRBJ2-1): NAGVMQNPRHLVRRRGQEARLRCSPMKGHSHVYWYRQLPEEGLKFMVYLQKENIIDESGMPKERFSAEFPKEGPSILRIQQVVRGDSAAYFCASSPSGRTDEQFFGPGTRLTVL.

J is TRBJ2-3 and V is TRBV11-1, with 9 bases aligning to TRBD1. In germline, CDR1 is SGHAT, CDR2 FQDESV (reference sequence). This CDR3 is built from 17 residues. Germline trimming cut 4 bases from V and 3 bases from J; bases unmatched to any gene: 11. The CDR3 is CASSSLGLTGGTDTQYF. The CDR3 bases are TGTGCCAGCAGCTCCCTCGGGTTGACAGGGGGAACAGATACGCAGTATTTT. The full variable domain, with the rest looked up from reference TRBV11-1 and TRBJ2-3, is EAEVAQSPRYKITEKSQAVAFWCDPISGHATLYWYRQILGQGPELLVQFQDESVVDDSQLPKDRFSAERLKGVDSTLKIQPAELGDSAMYLCASSSLGLTGGTDTQYFGPGTRLTVL.

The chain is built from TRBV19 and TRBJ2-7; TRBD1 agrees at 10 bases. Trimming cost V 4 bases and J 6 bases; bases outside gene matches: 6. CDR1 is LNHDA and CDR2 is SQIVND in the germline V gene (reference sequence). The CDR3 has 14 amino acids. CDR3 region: CASSTHGTGAEQYF. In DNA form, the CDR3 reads TGTGCCAGTAGTACACACGGGACAGGGGCCGAGCAGTACTTC.

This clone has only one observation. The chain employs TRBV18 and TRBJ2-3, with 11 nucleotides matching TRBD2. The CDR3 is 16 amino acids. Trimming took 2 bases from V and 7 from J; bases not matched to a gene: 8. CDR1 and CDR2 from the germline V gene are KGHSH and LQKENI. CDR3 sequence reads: CASSPSSGGASNTQYF. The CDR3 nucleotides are TGTGCCAGCTCACCAAGTAGCGGGGGGGCCTCGAATACGCAGTATTTT.

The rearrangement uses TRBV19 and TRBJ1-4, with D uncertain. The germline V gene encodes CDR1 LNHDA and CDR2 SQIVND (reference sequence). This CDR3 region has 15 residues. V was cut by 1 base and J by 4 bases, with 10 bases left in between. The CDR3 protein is CASSIGGSLNEKLFF. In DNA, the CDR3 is TGTGCCAGTAGTATAGGTGGCTCCCTTAATGAAAAACTGTTTTTT.

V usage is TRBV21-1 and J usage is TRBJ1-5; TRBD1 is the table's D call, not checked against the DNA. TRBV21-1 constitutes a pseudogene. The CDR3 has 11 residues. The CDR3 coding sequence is TGTGCCAGCAGCAGGGGCAAGCCCCAGCATTTT. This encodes CASSRGKPQHF.

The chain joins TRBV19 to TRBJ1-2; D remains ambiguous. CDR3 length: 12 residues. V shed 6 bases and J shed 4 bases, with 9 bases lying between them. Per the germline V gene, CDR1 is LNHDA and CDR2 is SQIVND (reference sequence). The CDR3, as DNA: TGTGCCAGTAGCGTCACGGGCTATGGCTACACCTTC. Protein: CASSVTGYGYTF.

Here the CDR3 DNA reads TGTGCCAGCAGCGTAGCCGGGACAGGGGCCCACGAGCAGTACTTC. Residues: CASSVAGTGAHEQYF. The rearrangement links TRBV9 to TRBJ2-7, with 10 bases identical to TRBD1. This CDR3 spans 15 amino acids. The germline V gene has CDR1 SGDLS and CDR2 YYNGEE. V shed 0 bases and J 5 bases; nucleotides not matched to a gene: 5.